What follows are 16 T cell receptor beta chains derived from one specimen sequenced in a study of blood T cell repertoires in COVID-19. Profiled with immunoSEQ multiplex PCR; TCRdb holds only in-frame clones, not every one. Among under 200,000 clones listed, approximately 90% were seen once. Sequenced input: peripheral blood. These receptors all come from a man aged 35 to 55 with active or convalescent COVID-19.

The V gene is TRBV14, the J gene TRBJ2-3; TRBD2 matches 12 bases. The CDR3 contains 14 residues. Germline V CDR1 and CDR2: SGHDN, FVKESK. V dropped 4 bases and J dropped 7; count of bases not matched to a gene: 3. CDR3 bases: TGTGCCAGCAGCCCGACTAGCGGGGGAAATACGCAGTATTTT. Translated: CASSPTSGGNTQYF.

This chain joins TRBV28 and TRBJ1-1; D is possibly TRBD1 (5 bases). Germline V gives CDR1 MDHEN, CDR2 SYDVKM. Trimming cost V 5 bases and J 4 bases, with 17 bases left between them. This CDR3 has 15 residues. The CDR3: CASSTRDSQSTEAFF. The CDR3 region has the DNA TGTGCCAGCAGTACCCGGGACTCTCAGAGCACTGAAGCTTTCTTT. Based on the CDR3 plus reference TRBV28 and TRBJ1-1, the full variable domain is DVKVTQSSRYLVKRTGEKVFLECVQDMDHENMFWYRQDPGLGLRLIYFSYDVKMKEKGDIPEGYSVSREKKERFSLILESASTNQTSMYLCASSTRDSQSTEAFFGQGTRLTVV.

The chain links TRBV5-1 to TRBJ2-1, with TRBD2 matching over 14 bases. Germline loops: CDR1 SGHRS, CDR2 YFSETQ. The CDR3 covers 18 residues. Losses at the gene ends were 4 bases for V and 7 bases for J; bases not matched to a gene: 13. The CDR3 spells CASSPGTSGGPIRNEQFF. The DNA of the CDR3 is TGCGCCAGCAGCCCCGGGACTAGCGGGGGCCCGATTAGGAATGAGCAGTTCTTC.

The chain employs TRBV28 and TRBJ2-3, with TRBD2 matching 7 bases. The J segment lost 2 bases and the V segment lost 0 bases, leaving 5 bases of the junction unmatched. The CDR3 contains 16 residues. Germline assignment: CDR1 MDHEN and CDR2 SYDVKM. CDR3 in DNA: TGTGCCAGCAGTTTATGGGGAGGGCAATCCACAGATACGCAGTATTTT. As protein: CASSLWGGQSTDTQYF.

The chain combines TRBV7-8 with TRBJ1-1; perhaps TRBD1 as D (6 bases). The CDR3 sequence is 12 residues long. Trimming took off 5 bases at V and 6 bases at J, with 10 bases between the two ends. Germline V gene sequence: CDR1 SGHVS, CDR2 FQNEAQ. CDR3 DNA sequence: TGTGCCAGCAGCCCCTACAGGGCTGAAGCTTTCTTT. This encodes CASSPYRAEAFF.

The chain has TRBV6-2 or TRBV6-3 and TRBJ2-1; perhaps TRBD2 as D (5 bases). The V and J ends lost 6 bases and 6 bases respectively, with 15 bases between them. CDR1 MNHEY and CDR2 SVGEGT come from the germline V gene. The CDR3 consists of 14 residues. In nucleotides, the CDR3 is TGTGCCAGCAGCCGGGCGACTATGCGCAATGAGCAGTTCTTC. Translating gives CASSRATMRNEQFF.

This rearrangement joins TRBV7-9 to TRBJ2-7; possible D gene TRBD1, 6 bases. CDR1 SEHNR and CDR2 FQNEAQ come from the germline V gene (reference sequence). V shed 3 bases and J shed 5 bases, with 14 bases lying between them. The CDR3 has 14 residues. In DNA, the CDR3 is TGTGCCAGCAGCTTGGGGGCCATCGGGGACGAGCAGTACTTC. It yields the protein CASSLGAIGDEQYF. Based on the CDR3 plus reference TRBV7-9 and TRBJ2-7, the full variable domain is DTGVSQNPRHKITKRGQNVTFRCDPISEHNRLYWYRQTLGQGPEFLTYFQNEAQLEKSRLLSDRFSAERPKGSFSTLEIQRTEQGDSAMYLCASSLGAIGDEQYFGPGTRLTVT.

This clone appeared a few times. This chain connects TRBV6-4 to TRBJ2-2, with D possibly being TRBD1 (6 bases). V was clipped by 2 bases and J by 4 bases, with 8 bases between them. This CDR3 has 14 residues. Germline-derived CDR1 and CDR2 are MRHNA and SNTAGT. The chain's CDR3 is CASSDPRGTGELFF. The CDR3 bases are TGTGCCAGCAGTGACCCCAGGGGCACCGGGGAGCTGTTTTTT.

As DNA, the CDR3 is TGTGCCAGTAGTACCGTTCCGGGGGTTAATGAGCAGTTCTTC. This gives the protein CASSTVPGVNEQFF. The chain is built from TRBV19 and TRBJ2-1; TRBD2 might be the D (6 bases). The length of the CDR3 is 14 residues. The germline V gene encodes CDR1 LNHDA and CDR2 SQIVND (reference sequence). V was trimmed by 4 bases and J by 7 bases, leaving 14 bases between them.

This clone was found once. The chain links TRBV13 to TRBJ1-3; 11 bases match TRBD1. The germline CDR1 and CDR2 sequences are PRHDT and FYEKMQ (reference sequence). Trimming cost V 3 bases and J 4 bases; bases outside gene matches: 5. CDR3 length equals 16 residues. CDR3 nucleotides: TGTGCCAGCAGCTTCGGACAGGGGGCGTTGGGAAACACCATATATTTT. This encodes CASSFGQGALGNTIYF.

The chain uses TRBV6-6 and TRBJ2-3; D is ambiguous. CDR1 MNHNY and CDR2 SVGAGI come from the germline V gene (reference sequence). The V and J ends lost 2 bases and 11 bases respectively, with 20 bases between them. The CDR3 has 15 amino acids. CDR3 region: CASSYPALNEALQYF. The CDR3 DNA is TGTGCCAGCAGTTACCCAGCATTGAATGAGGCCCTGCAGTATTTT.

This rearrangement joins TRBV6-6 to TRBJ1-2; possibly TRBD1 for D (6 bases). Germline lookup yields CDR1 MNHNY and CDR2 SVGAGI (reference sequence). The CDR3 is 15 amino acids. V was cut by 0 bases and J by 6 bases, with 14 bases left in between. CDR3 DNA sequence: TGTGCCAGCAGTTACTCGACAACAGGGCAAAATGGCTACACCTTC. Translation: CASSYSTTGQNGYTF.

The chain carries TRBV12-3 or TRBV12-4 and TRBJ2-7; TRBD2 matches at 7 bases. CDR3 size: 12 residues. V lost 2 bases to trimming and J lost 7 bases; unmatched junction nucleotides: 2. The CDR3 is CASSLREGEQYF. The CDR3 bases are TGTGCCAGCAGTTTAAGGGAGGGTGAGCAGTACTTC.

This rearrangement joins TRBV6-1 to TRBJ2-5; D unclear. Germline V gives CDR1 MNHNS, CDR2 SASEGT. Trimming left V 2 bases short and J 5 bases short, with 6 bases between. This CDR3 contains 12 residues. The CDR3 DNA follows: TGTGCCAGCAGTGAAATCGGTGAGACCCAGTACTTC. Translating gives CASSEIGETQYF.

The rearrangement uses TRBV13 and TRBJ2-3; D uncertain. The CDR3 has 15 residues. In germline, CDR1 is PRHDT, CDR2 FYEKMQ (reference sequence). V lost 5 bases and J 2 bases, leaving 14 bases between the germline ends. In DNA, the CDR3 is TGTGCCAGCAGCCCCCGGGTAGCTGACACAGATACGCAGTATTTT. This encodes CASSPRVADTDTQYF.

The chain uses TRBV10-3 and TRBJ2-7; 8 bases are shared with TRBD2. CDR3 length equals 14 residues. The V gene's germline CDR1 is ENHRY and CDR2 SYGVKD. V was clipped by 3 bases and J by 6 bases; unmatched bases: 7. The CDR3 region has the DNA TGTGCCATCAGTGATAGCGGGACTAGGATCGAGCAGTACTTC. This encodes CAISDSGTRIEQYF.